This is a list of T cell receptor beta chains from one sample in a study of blood T cell repertoires in COVID-19. Data came from immunoSEQ multiplex PCR; TCRdb stores just in-frame clones and leaves some out. The profile shows around 33,000 clones, approximately 80% of them singletons. The sample consisted of peripheral blood. The receptor set was obtained from a man of 80 years or more with acute or convalescent COVID-19. Both conserved end residues are part of each CDR3. A D gene is named only where the DNA matches it firmly. Rows may omit the clone size; those that give it use once, few, many or a size class.

cdr3_aa cdr3_nt clone_size j_call d_call v_call
CASTEGRNTGELFF TGTGCCAGCACGGAGGGCCGCAACACCGGGGAGCTGTTTTTT NA TRBJ2-2 NA TRBV2
CASSPGSVYDYNEQFF TGCGCCAGCAGCCCAGGGTCGGTGTATGACTACAATGAGCAGTTCTTC NA TRBJ2-1 NA TRBV5-1
CASSGTSVETQYF TGTGCCAGCAGCGGAACTAGCGTGGAGACCCAGTACTTC NA TRBJ2-5 TRBD2 TRBV9
CASSSRGIQGTEAFF TGTGCCAGCAGCTCGAGGGGTATCCAGGGGACTGAAGCTTTCTTT NA TRBJ1-1 NA TRBV7-9
CASSPYGQGMADTQYF TGTGCCAGCTCACCCTATGGACAGGGGATGGCAGATACGCAGTATTTT NA TRBJ2-3 TRBD1 TRBV18
CASCPSQGLSEAFF TGTGCCAGCTGTCCCTCACAGGGTTTGTCTGAAGCTTTCTTT NA TRBJ1-1 NA TRBV6-5
CASSLGGTRGDYGYTF TGTGCCAGCAGCTTGGGGGGGACCCGGGGGGACTATGGCTACACCTTC NA TRBJ1-2 NA TRBV5-4
CASSSGGAVETQYF TGTGCCAGCTCTAGCGGGGGGGCCGTAGAGACCCAGTACTTC once TRBJ2-5 TRBD2 TRBV9
CSASGHLSYEQYF TGCAGTGCTAGTGGGCACCTCTCCTACGAGCAGTACTTC NA TRBJ2-7 NA TRBV20-1
CASSLAGREAFF TGTGCCAGCAGCCTTGCAGGTCGAGAAGCTTTCTTT once TRBJ1-1 NA TRBV11-2
CASSSRDRGLSGANVLTF TGTGCCAGCAGCAGCCGGGACAGGGGACTCTCTGGGGCCAACGTCCTGACTTTC NA TRBJ2-6 TRBD1 TRBV5-6
CASTRSGNTIYF TGTGCCAGTACGAGGAGTGGAAACACCATATATTTT few TRBJ1-3 NA TRBV19
CASSEWAGGNSPLHF TGTGCCAGCAGTGAATGGGCAGGGGGTAATTCACCCCTCCACTTT NA TRBJ1-6 TRBD1 TRBV2
CASSLSSGGQVTQYF TGTGCCAGCAGTTTGAGTAGCGGGGGGCAGGTTACGCAGTATTTT NA TRBJ2-3 TRBD2 TRBV28
CASMDSTFSYGNSPLHF TGTGCCAGTATGGACAGTACCTTCTCTTATGGGAATTCACCCCTCCACTTT once TRBJ1-6 NA TRBV19
CASSEGGTAYEQYF TGTGCCAGCAGTGAGGGTGGGACAGCCTACGAGCAGTACTTC NA TRBJ2-7 TRBD1 TRBV6-1
CASSLGNNHYEQYF TGTGCCAGCAGCTTAGGTAACAACCACTACGAGCAGTACTTC NA TRBJ2-7 NA TRBV11-2
CASSQVGGGGDYGYTF TGTGCCAGCAGCCAAGTGGGGGGGGGAGGAGACTATGGCTACACCTTC NA TRBJ1-2 NA TRBV4-2
CASSQDTLGTDTQYF TGTGCCAGCAGTCAAGACACCTTGGGCACAGATACGCAGTATTTT NA TRBJ2-3 NA TRBV2
CASSFRDRGGAGELFF TGCGCCAGCAGCTTCCGGGACAGGGGCGGTGCCGGGGAGCTGTTTTTT once TRBJ2-2 TRBD1 TRBV5-1
CASSPLGARTDTQYF TGTGCCAGCTCACCGCTGGGGGCCCGCACAGATACGCAGTATTTT NA TRBJ2-3 NA TRBV18
CASSQDSSGGYGYTF TGCGCCAGCAGCCAAGATAGTTCAGGGGGCTATGGCTACACCTTC NA TRBJ1-2 TRBD1 TRBV4-3
CASSTSGQRSSYEQYF TGTGCCAGTAGTACATCGGGACAGCGGAGCTCCTACGAGCAGTACTTC few TRBJ2-7 TRBD1 TRBV19
CASSRSLRGSNEQFF TGTGCCAGCAGCCGATCTTTGCGGGGGTCCAATGAGCAGTTCTTC NA TRBJ2-1 TRBD2 TRBV3-1/TRBV3-2
CASSLLRPRAGELFF TGTGCCAGCAGCTTGCTACGCCCGCGGGCCGGGGAGCTGTTTTTT NA TRBJ2-2 NA TRBV7-9
CASSAAGFYGYTF TGTGCCAGTAGTGCCGCGGGTTTCTATGGCTACACCTTC NA TRBJ1-2 NA TRBV19